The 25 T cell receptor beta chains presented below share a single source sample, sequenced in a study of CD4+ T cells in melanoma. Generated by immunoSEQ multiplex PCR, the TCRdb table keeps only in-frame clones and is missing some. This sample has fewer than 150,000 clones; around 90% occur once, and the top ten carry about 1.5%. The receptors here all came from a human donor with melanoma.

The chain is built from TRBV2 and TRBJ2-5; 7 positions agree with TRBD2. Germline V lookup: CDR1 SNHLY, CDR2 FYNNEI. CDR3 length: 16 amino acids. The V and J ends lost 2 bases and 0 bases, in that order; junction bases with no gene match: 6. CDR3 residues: CASSETASGYQETQYF. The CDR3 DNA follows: TGTGCCAGCAGTGAAACGGCTAGCGGTTACCAAGAGACCCAGTACTTC. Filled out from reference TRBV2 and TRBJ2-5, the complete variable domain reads EPEVTQTPSHQVTQMGQEVILRCVPISNHLYFYWYRQILGQKVEFLVSFYNNEISEKSEIFDDQFSVERPDGSNFTLKIRSTKLEDSAMYFCASSETASGYQETQYFGPGTRLLVL.

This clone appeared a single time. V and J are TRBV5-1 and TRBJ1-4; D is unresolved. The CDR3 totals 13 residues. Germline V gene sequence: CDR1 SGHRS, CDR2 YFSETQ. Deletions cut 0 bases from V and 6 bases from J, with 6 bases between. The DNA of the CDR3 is TGCGCCAGCAGCTTGGACAGCTATGAAAAACTGTTTTTT. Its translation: CASSLDSYEKLFF.

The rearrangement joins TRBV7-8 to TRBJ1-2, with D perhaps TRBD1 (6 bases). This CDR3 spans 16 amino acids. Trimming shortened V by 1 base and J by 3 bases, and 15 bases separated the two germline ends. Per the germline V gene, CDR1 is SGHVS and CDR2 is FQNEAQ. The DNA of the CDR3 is TGTGCCAGCAGCTTAGTCTCGGGGGGCGGCGACTATGGCTACACCTTC. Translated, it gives CASSLVSGGGDYGYTF.

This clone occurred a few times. CDR3 in amino acids: CASSGTGSPLHF. For the CDR3, the DNA is TGTGCCAGCAGTGGGACGGGATCACCCCTCCACTTT. This chain joins TRBV11-2 and TRBJ1-6; maybe TRBD1 (5 bases). The germline gives CDR1 SGHAT, CDR2 FQNNGV. This CDR3 comprises 12 residues. Between the trimmed V and J ends, which lost 6 bases and 10 bases, there was a span of 10 bases.

The CDR3 region is CASSSDRKGYEQYF. DNA for the CDR3: TGTGCCAGCTCATCGGACAGGAAGGGCTACGAGCAGTACTTC. V is TRBV18 and J is TRBJ2-7; TRBD1 matches at 7 bases. V trimming: 5 bases; J trimming: 3 bases; junction bases outside the gene matches: 7. Looked up from germline, CDR1 is KGHSH and CDR2 is LQKENI. This CDR3 comprises 14 residues.

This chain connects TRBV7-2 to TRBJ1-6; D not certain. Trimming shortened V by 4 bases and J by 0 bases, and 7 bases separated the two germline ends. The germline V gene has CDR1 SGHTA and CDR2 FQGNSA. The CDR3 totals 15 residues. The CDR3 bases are TGTGCCAGCAGCTCCCGGAGCTCCTATAATTCACCCCTCCACTTT. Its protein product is CASSSRSSYNSPLHF.

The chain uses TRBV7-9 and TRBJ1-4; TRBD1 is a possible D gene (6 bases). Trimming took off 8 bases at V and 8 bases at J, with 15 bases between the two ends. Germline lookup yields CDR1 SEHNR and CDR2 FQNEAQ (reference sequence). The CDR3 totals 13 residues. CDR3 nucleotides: TGTGCCAGCGGGGCCAGGGGTTCAGAAAAACTGTTTTTT. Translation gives CASGARGSEKLFF.

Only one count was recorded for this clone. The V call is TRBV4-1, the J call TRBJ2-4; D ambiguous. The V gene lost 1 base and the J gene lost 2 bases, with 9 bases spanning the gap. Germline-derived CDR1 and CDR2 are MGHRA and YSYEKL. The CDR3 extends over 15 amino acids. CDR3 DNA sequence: TGCGCCAGCAGCCAAGGAAGTGGGTCCAAAAACATTCAGTACTTC. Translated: CASSQGSGSKNIQYF.

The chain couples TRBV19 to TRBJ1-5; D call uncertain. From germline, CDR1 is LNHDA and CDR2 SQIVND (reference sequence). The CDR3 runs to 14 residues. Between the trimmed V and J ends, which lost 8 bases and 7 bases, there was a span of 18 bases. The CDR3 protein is CASSLISQRQPQHF. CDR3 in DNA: TGTGCCAGTTCGTTAATTTCCCAGCGACAGCCCCAGCATTTT.

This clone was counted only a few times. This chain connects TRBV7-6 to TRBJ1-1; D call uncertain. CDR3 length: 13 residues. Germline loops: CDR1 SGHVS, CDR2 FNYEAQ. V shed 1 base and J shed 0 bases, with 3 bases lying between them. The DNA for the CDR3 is TGTGCCAGCAGCTTAGGGATGAACACTGAAGCTTTCTTT. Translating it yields CASSLGMNTEAFF.

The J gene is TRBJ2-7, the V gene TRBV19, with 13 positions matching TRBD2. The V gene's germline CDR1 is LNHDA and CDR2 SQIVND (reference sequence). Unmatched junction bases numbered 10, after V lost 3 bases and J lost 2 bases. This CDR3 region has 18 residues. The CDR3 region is CASSIRTSGGITTYEQYF. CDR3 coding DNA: TGTGCCAGTAGTATCAGGACTAGCGGGGGTATCACCACCTACGAGCAGTACTTC.

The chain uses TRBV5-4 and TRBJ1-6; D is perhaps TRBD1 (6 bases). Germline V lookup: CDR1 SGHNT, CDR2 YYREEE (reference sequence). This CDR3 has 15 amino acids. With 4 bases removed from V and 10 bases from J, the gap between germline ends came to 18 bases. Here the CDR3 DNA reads TGTGCCAGCAGCCGAGGGGCGGGGGCAGACTCACCCCTCCACTTT. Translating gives CASSRGAGADSPLHF.

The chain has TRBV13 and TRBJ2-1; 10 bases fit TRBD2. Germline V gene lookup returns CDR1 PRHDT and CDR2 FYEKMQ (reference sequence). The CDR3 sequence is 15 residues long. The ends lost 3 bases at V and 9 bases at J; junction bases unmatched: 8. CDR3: CASSFGSGGLSEQFF. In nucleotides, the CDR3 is TGTGCCAGCAGCTTTGGTAGCGGGGGGCTAAGTGAGCAGTTCTTC.

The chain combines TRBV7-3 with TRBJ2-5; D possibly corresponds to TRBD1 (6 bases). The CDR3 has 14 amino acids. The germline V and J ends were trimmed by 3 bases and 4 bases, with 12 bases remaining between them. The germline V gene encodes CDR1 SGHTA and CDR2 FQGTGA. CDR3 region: CASSFSGGGETQYF. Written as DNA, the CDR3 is TGTGCCAGCAGCTTCAGTGGGGGCGGAGAGACCCAGTACTTC.

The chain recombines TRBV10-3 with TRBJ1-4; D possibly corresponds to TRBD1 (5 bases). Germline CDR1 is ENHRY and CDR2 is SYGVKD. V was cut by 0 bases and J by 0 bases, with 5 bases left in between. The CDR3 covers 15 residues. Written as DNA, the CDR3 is TGTGCCATCAGTGAGTCGGGGGCAACTAATGAAAAACTGTTTTTT. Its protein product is CAISESGATNEKLFF.

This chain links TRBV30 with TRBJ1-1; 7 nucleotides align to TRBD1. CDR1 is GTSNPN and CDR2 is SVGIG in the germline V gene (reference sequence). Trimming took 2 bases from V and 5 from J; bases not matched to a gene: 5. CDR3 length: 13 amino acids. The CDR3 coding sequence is TGTGCCTGGAGTCTCGACAGGGTTACTGAAGCTTTCTTT. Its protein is CAWSLDRVTEAFF.

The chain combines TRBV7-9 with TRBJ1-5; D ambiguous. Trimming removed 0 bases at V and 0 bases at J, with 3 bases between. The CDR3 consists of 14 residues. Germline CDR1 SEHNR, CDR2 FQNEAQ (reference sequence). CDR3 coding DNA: TGTGCCAGCAGCTTAGCGAATAGCAATCAGCCCCAGCATTTT. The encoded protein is CASSLANSNQPQHF.

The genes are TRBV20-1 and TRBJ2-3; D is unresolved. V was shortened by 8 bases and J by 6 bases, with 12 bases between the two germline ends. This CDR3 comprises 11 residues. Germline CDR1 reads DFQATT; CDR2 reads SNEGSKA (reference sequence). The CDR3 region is CSPKEMDTQYF. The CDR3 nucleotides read TGCAGTCCCAAAGAGATGGATACGCAGTATTTT.

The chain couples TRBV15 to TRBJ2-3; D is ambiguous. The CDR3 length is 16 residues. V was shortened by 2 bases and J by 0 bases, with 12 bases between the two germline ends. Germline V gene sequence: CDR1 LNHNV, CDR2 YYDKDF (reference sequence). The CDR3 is CATSRQVRTSTDTQYF. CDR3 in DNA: TGTGCCACCAGCAGACAGGTGCGAACTAGCACAGATACGCAGTATTTT.

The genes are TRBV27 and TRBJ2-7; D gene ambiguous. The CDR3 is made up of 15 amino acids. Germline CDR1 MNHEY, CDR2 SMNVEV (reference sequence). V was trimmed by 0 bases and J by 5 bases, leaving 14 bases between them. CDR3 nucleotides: TGTGCCAGCAGTTTATCCCTGACCCCCGTTCACGAGCAGTACTTC. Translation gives CASSLSLTPVHEQYF.

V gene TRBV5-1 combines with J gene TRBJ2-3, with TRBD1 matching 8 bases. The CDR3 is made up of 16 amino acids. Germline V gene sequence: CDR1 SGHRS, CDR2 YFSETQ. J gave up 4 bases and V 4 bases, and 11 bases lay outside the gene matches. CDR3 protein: CASSRVGRGQADTQYF. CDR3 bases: TGCGCCAGCAGCCGGGTGGGCAGGGGGCAAGCAGATACGCAGTATTTT.

This CDR3 reads CASSGQGVGETQYF. The CDR3 nucleotides are TGCGCCAGCAGTGGACAGGGAGTAGGGGAGACCCAGTACTTC. This chain connects TRBV10-1 to TRBJ2-5, with TRBD1 identical over 7 bases. Losses at the gene ends were 4 bases for V and 5 bases for J; bases not matched to a gene: 7. The germline V gene encodes CDR1 WNHNN and CDR2 SYGVQD (reference sequence). The CDR3 totals 14 residues.

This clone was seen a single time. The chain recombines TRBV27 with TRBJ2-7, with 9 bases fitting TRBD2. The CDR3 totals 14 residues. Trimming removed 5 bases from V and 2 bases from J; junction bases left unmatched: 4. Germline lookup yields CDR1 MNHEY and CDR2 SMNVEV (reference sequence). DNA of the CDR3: TGTGCCAGCAGTACCCTAGCGGGGCCCTACGAGCAGTACTTC. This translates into CASSTLAGPYEQYF.

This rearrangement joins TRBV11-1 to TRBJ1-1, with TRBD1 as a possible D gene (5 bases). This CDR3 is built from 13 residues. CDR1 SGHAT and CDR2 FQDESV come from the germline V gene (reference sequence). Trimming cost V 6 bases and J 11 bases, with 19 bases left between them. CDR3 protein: CASSLLPGGTAFF. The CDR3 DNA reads TGTGCCAGCAGTCTACTCCCGGGGGGTACGGCTTTCTTT.

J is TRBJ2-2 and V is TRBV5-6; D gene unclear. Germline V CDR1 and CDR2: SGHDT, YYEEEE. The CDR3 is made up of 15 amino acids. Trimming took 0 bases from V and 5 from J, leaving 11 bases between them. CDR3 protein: CASSLAGWRTGELFF. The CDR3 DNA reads TGTGCCAGCAGCTTGGCTGGGTGGCGGACCGGGGAGCTGTTTTTT. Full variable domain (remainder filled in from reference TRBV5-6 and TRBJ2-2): DAGVTQSPTHLIKTRGQQVTLRCSPKSGHDTVSWYQQALGQGPQFIFQYYEEEERQRGNFPDRFSGHQFPNYSSELNVNALLLGDSALYLCASSLAGWRTGELFFGEGSRLTVL.